Described below is a single T cell receptor gamma chain sequence and its context. The clone's antigen remains unknown. One base away there is no much larger clone; base qualities are not given. The record originates from a study of Vδ1+ human thymocytes (dated by TCRdb to 2017 to 2018). Study-level background: mRNA-level TRG and TRD CDR3 repertoires of highly purified Vdelta1+ thymocytes from young children were characterised as a data resource. Validation of the multiplex-based CDR3 amplicon strategy against 5'RACE-based CDR3 amplicon generation methods had been performed previously.

Per the germline V gene (reference sequence), GITISATS is the CDR1 and ISYDGTV is the CDR2. The CDR3 has 16 amino acids, counting the end cysteine and phenylalanine. Just CDR3 DNA is preserved here, 48 bases in frame from base 1. Germline trimming: 5 bases from V, 7 bases from J; junction bases outside gene matches: 8. Broad study findings and their caveats: Although sort purity was high, roughly a fifth of thymic TRD sequences were Vdelta2 (with a few Vdelta3), in contrast to the peripheral blood Vdelta1+ controls. The use of highly purified populations and single-cell validation was advised by the authors, since misinterpretation of bulk repertoire data could be caused by unexpected Vdelta2 sequences. Donors shared many TRG clonotypes (up to about 6.9x10^3), but TRD repertoires were essentially private, with at most 116 shared. Because no clustering by age or sex was observed, donors were not stratified by these variables in the analyses. Unlike the oligoclonal repertoires in peripheral blood, the thymic TRG and TRD repertoires appeared highly polyclonal, with Gaussian CDR3 length distributions.

RNA was extracted with the RNeasy mini kit and reverse transcribed using Superscript III. CDR3 amplicons were produced by multiplex PCR using pooled V-gene forward primers and a constant-region reverse primer with Illumina adaptor overhangs. After gel purification, amplicons were indexed with Nextera index primers over approximately 8 extra PCR cycles and were then purified with AMPure XP beads. Libraries were sequenced on an Illumina MiSeq with paired-end 250 bp reads, dual indexing and around 22% PhiX spike-in. The source study handled its data this way. FastQC was used to quality check the reads, while ea-utils fastq-join merged the TRG read pairs. IMGT/HighV-QUEST was used to annotate the sequences, only productive sequences with an unambiguous V-gene assignment were kept, and clonotypes were defined as sequences sharing an identical CDR3 sequence. Downstream analysis used VDJtools 1.1.1, tcR 2.2.3, Treemap and vegan Shannon diversity in R 3.4.4. Clones were re-identified by TCRdb from the public reads with CATT, and rows with the same DNA were merged. The authors' filters were not applied to this entry. In all, the sample holds 8,000 to 9,000 gamma-chain clones, and approximately 51% of those were seen once. The top ten clonotypes cover approximately 1.5% of the sample.

Thymic samples were depleted of alphabeta T cells, then CD3+ TCRVdelta1+ TCRVdelta2- thymocytes were FACS-sorted. The purity of the sorted Vdelta1+ thymocytes was between roughly 97% and 99.6%. Thymic specimens were obtained from several paediatric patients, aged from roughly 5 days to 15 months, who were undergoing corrective cardiac surgery. Thymic tissue was dispersed and mononuclear cells isolated on a Histopaque-1077 density gradient. For staining, the antibodies used were anti-TCRVdelta1 clone TS8.2, anti-TCRVdelta2 clone B6, anti-CD3 clone HIT3a and anti-TCRalphabeta clone IP26. The sample consisted of Vdelta1+ gamma-delta thymocytes from the thymus. In light of the paper, this sample's cell subset or site label describes: FACS-sorted CD3+ TCRalphabeta- TCRVdelta1+ TCRVdelta2- thymocytes. The receptor was derived from a girl under two years old who had congenital heart surgery. The receptor chain draws on TRGV9 and TRGJP. The CDR3 protein sequence reads: CALWGWWELGKKIKVF. The bases are TGTGCCTTGTGGGGTTGGTGGGAGTTGGGCAAAAAAATCAAGGTATTT.